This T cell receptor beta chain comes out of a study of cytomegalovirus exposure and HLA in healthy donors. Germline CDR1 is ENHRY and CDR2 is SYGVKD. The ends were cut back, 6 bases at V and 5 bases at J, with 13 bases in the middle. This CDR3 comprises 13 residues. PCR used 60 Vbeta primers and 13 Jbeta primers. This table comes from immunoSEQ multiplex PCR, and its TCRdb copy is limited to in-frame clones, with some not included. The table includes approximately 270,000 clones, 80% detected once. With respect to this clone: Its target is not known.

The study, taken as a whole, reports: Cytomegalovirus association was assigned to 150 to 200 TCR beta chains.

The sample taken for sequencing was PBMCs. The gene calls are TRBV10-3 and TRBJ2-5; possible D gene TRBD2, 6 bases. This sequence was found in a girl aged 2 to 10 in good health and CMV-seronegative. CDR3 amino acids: CAIRGGWRETQYF. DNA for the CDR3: TGTGCCATCAGGGGGGGTTGGCGGGAGACCCAGTACTTC.